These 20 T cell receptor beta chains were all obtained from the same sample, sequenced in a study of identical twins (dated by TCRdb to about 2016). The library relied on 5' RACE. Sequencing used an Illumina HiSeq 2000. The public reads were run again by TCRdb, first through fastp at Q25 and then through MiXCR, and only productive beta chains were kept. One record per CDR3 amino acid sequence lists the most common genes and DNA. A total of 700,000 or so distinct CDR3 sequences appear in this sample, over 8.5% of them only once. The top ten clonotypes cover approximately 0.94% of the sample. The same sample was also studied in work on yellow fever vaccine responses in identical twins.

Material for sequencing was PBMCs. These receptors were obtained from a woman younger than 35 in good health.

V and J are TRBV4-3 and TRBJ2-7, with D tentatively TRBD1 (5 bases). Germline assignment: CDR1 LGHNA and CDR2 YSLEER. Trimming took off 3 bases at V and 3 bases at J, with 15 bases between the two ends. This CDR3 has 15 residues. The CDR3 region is CASSQETEGVYEQYF. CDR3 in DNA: TGCGCCAGCAGCCAGGAGACCGAAGGGGTCTACGAGCAGTACTTC.

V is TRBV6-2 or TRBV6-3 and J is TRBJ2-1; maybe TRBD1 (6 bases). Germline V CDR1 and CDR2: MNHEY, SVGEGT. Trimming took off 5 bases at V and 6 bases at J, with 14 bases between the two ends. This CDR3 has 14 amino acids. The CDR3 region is CASSTYGQPNEQFF. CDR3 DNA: TGTGCCAGCAGTACCTATGGACAGCCCAATGAGCAGTTCTTC.

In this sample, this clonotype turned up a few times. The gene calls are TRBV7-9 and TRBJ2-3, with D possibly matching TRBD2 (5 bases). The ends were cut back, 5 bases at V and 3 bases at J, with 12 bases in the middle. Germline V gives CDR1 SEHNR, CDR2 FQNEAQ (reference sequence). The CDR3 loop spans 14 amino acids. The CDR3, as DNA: TGTGCCAGCAGCCTTAGCGTAGTAACAGATACGCAGTATTTT. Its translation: CASSLSVVTDTQYF. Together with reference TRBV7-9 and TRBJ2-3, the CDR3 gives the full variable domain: DTGVSQNPRHKITKRGQNVTFRCDPISEHNRLYWYRQTLGQGPEFLTYFQNEAQLEKSRLLSDRFSAERPKGSFSTLEIQRTEQGDSAMYLCASSLSVVTDTQYFGPGTRLTVL.

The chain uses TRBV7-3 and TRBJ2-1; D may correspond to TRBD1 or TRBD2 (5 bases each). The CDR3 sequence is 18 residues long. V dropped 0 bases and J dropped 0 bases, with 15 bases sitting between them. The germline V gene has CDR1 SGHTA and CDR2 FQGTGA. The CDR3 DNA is TGTGCCAGCAGCTTAACTGCCAGAGGGGCTTTCTCCTACAATGAGCAGTTCTTC. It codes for CASSLTARGAFSYNEQFF.

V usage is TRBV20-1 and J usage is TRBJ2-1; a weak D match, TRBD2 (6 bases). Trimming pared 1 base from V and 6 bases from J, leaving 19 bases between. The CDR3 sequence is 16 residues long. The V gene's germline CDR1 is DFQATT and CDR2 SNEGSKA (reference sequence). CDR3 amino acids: CSARGIGGILGNEQFF. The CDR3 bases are TGCAGTGCTAGAGGGATTGGGGGGATTCTTGGCAATGAGCAGTTCTTC.

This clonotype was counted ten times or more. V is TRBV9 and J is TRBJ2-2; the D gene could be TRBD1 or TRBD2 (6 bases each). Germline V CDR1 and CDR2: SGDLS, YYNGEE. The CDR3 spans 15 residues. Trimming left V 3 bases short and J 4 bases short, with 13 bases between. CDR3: CASSAGGPRTGELFF. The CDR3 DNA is TGTGCCAGCAGCGCCGGGGGCCCACGCACCGGGGAGCTGTTTTTT.

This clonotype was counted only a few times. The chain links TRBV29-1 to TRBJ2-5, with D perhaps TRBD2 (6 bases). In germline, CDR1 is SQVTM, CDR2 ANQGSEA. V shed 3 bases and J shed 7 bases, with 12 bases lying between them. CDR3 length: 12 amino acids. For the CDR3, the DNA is TGCAGCGTTGACAGAGCCGGGGGGACCCAGTACTTC. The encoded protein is CSVDRAGGTQYF.

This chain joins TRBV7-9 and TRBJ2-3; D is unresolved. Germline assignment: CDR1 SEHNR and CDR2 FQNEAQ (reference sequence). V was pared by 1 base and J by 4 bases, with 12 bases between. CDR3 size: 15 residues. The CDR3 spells CASSLVLAASDTQYF. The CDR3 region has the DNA TGTGCCAGCAGCTTAGTATTGGCGGCCTCAGATACGCAGTATTTT. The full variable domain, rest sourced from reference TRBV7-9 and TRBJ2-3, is DTGVSQNPRHKITKRGQNVTFRCDPISEHNRLYWYRQTLGQGPEFLTYFQNEAQLEKSRLLSDRFSAERPKGSFSTLEIQRTEQGDSAMYLCASSLVLAASDTQYFGPGTRLTVL.

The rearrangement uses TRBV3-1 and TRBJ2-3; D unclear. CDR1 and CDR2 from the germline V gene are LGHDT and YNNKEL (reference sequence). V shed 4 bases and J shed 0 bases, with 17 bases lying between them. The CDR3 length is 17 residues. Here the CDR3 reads CASSPPRTESSTDTQYF. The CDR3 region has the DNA TGTGCCAGCAGCCCTCCCAGGACCGAGTCAAGCACAGATACGCAGTATTTT.

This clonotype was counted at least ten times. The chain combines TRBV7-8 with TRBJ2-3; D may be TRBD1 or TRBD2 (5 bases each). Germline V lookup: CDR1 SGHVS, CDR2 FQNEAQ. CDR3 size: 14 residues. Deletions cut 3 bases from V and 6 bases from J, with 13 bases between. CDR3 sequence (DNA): TGTGCCAGCAGCTTCGGGGCGGTTATTGATACGCAGTATTTT. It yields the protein CASSFGAVIDTQYF.

In nucleotides, the CDR3 is TGCGCCAGCAGCCTTCCAGGACAAGGGGTTTTTGGACTGTTTTTT. Translating gives CASSLPGQGVFGLFF. This chain uses TRBV4-1 with TRBJ1-4; tentative D call: TRBD1 (5 bases). From germline, CDR1 is MGHRA and CDR2 YSYEKL. This CDR3 contains 15 residues. Trimming removed 4 bases from V and 13 bases from J, with 22 bases in between.

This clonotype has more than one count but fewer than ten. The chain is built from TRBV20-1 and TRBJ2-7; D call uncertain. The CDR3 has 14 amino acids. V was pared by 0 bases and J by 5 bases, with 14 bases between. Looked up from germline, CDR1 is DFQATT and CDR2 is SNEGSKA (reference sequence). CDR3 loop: CSARDEIWLDEQYF. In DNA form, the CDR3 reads TGCAGTGCTAGAGATGAGATATGGTTAGACGAGCAGTACTTC.

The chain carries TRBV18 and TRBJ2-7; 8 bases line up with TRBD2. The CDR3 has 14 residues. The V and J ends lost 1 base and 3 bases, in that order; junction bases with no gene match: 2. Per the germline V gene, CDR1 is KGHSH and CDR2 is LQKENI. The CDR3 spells CASSPLAGIYEQYF. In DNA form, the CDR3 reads TGTGCCAGCTCACCACTAGCGGGGATCTACGAGCAGTACTTC.

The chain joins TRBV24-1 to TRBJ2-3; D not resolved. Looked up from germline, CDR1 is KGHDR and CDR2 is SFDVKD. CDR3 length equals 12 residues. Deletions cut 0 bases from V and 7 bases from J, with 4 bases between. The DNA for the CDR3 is TGTGCCACCAGTGATTTGACAAATACGCAGTATTTT. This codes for CATSDLTNTQYF.

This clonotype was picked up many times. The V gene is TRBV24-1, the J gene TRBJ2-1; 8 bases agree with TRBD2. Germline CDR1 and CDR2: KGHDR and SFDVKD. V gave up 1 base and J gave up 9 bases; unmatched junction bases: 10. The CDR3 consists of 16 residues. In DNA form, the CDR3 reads TGTGCCACCAGTGATTTCCGTAGCGGGAACCCATTTGAGCAGTTCTTC. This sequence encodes CATSDFRSGNPFEQFF.

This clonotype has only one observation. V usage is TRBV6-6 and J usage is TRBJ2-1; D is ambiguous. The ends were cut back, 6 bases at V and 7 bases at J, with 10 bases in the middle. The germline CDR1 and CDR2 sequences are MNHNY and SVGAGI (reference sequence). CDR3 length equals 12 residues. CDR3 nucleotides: TGTGCCAGCAGCGCCATTCGGAATGAGCAGTTCTTC. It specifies CASSAIRNEQFF.

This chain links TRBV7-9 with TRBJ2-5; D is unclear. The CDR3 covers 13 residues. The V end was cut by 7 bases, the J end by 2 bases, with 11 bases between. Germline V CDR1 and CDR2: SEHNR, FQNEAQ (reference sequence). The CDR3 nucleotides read TGTGCCAGCACCCAAAGAATACAAGAGACCCAGTACTTC. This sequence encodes CASTQRIQETQYF.

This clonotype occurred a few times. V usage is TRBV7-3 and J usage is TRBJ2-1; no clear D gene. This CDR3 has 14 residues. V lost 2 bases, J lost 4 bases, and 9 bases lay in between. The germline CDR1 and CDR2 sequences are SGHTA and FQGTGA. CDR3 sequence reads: CASSLSLLYNEQFF. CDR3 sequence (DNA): TGTGCCAGCAGCTTATCCCTGTTATACAATGAGCAGTTCTTC.

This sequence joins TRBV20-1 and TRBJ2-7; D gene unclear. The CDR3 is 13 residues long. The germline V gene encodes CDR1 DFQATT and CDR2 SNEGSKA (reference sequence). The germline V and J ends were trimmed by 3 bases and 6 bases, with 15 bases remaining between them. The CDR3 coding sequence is TGCAGTGCTAGCCCCACATTTCCCTTCGAGCAGTACTTC. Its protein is CSASPTFPFEQYF.

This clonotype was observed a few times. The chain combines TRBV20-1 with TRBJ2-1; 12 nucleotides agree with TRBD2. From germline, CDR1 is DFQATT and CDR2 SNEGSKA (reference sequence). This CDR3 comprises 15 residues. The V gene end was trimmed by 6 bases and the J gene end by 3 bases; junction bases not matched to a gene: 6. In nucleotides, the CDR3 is TGCAGTGCGCCACTACTAGCGGGAGGCTACAATGAGCAGTTCTTC. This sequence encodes CSAPLLAGGYNEQFF.